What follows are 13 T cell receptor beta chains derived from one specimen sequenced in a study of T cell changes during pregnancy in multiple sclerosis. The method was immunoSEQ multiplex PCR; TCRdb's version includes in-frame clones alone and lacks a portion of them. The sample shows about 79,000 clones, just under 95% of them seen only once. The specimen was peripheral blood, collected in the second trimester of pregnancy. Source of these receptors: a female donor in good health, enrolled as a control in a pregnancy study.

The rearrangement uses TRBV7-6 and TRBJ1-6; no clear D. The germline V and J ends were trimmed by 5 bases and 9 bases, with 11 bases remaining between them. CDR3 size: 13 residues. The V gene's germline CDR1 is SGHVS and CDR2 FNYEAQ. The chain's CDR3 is CASSRSESSPLHF. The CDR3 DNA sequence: TGTGCCAGCAGCCGTAGTGAGAGTTCACCCCTCCACTTT.

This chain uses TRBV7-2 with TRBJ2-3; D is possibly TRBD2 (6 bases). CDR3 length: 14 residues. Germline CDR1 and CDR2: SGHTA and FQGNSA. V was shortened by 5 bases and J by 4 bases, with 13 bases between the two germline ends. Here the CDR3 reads CASSPGLQSDTQYF. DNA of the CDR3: TGTGCCAGCAGCCCGGGACTCCAATCAGATACGCAGTATTTT. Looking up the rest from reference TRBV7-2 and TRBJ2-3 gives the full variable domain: GAGVSQSPSNKVTEKGKDVELRCDPISGHTALYWYRQSLGQGLEFLIYFQGNSAPDKSGLPSDRFSAERTGGSVSTLTIQRTQQEDSAVYLCASSPGLQSDTQYFGPGTRLTVL.

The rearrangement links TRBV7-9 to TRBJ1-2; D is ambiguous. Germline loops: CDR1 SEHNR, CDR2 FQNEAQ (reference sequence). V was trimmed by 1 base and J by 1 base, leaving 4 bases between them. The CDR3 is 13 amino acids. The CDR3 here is CASSLGVNYGYTF. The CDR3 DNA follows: TGTGCCAGCAGCTTAGGAGTTAACTATGGCTACACCTTC.

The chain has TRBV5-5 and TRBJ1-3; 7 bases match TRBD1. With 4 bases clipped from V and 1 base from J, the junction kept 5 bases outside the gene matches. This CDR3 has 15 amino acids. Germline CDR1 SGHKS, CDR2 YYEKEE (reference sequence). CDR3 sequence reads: CASSLQGRSGNTIYF. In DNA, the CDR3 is TGTGCCAGCAGCCTACAGGGGCGATCTGGAAACACCATATATTTT.

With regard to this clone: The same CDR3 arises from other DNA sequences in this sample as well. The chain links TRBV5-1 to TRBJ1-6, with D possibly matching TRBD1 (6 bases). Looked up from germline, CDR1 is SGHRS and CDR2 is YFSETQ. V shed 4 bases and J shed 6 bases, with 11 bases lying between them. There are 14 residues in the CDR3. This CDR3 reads CASSPTGINSPLHF. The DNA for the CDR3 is TGCGCCAGCAGCCCCACAGGGATTAATTCACCCCTCCACTTT. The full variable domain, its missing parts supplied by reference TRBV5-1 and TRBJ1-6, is KAGVTQTPRYLIKTRGQQVTLSCSPISGHRSVSWYQQTPGQGLQFLFEYFSETQRNKGNFPGRFSGRQFSNSRSEMNVSTLELGDSALYLCASSPTGINSPLHFGNGTRLTVT.

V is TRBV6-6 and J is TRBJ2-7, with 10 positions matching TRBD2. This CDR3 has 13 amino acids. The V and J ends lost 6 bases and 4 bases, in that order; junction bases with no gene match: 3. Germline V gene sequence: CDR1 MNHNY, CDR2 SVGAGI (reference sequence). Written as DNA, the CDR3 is TGTGCCAGCAGCCTTAGCGGGGGGTACGAGCAGTACTTC. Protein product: CASSLSGGYEQYF.

The CDR3 spells CASTGGPNTGELFF. CDR3 nucleotide sequence: TGTGCCAGTACAGGGGGGCCGAACACCGGGGAGCTGTTTTTT. The chain is built from TRBV19 and TRBJ2-2, with a possible D match to TRBD1 (7 bases). CDR1 and CDR2 (germline): LNHDA, SQIVND (reference sequence). V lost 7 bases to trimming and J lost 0 bases, with 9 bases between them. This CDR3 comprises 14 residues.

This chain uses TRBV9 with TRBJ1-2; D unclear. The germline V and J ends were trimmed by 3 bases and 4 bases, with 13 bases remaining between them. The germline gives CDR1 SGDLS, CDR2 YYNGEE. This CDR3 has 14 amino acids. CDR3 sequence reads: CASSEWYGFYGYTF. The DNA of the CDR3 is TGTGCCAGCAGCGAGTGGTACGGGTTCTATGGCTACACCTTC. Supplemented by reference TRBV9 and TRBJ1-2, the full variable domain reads DSGVTQTPKHLITATGQRVTLRCSPRSGDLSVYWYQQSLDQGLQFLIQYYNGEERAKGNILERFSAQQFPDLHSELNLSSLELGDSALYFCASSEWYGFYGYTFGSGTRLTVV.

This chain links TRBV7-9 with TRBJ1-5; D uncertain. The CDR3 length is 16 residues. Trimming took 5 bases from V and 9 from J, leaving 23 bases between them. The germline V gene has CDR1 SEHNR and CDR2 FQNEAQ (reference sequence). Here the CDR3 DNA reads TGTGCCAGCAGCCCCGGTGGGAGATTAATCAGGAGGCCCCAGCATTTT. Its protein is CASSPGGRLIRRPQHF.

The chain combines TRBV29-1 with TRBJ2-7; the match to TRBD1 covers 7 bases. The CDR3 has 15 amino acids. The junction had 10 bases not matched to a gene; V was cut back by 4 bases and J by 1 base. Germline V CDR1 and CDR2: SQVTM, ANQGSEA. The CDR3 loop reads CSVVIEGGRSYEQYF. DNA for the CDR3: TGCAGCGTTGTAATCGAAGGGGGCAGGTCCTACGAGCAGTACTTC.

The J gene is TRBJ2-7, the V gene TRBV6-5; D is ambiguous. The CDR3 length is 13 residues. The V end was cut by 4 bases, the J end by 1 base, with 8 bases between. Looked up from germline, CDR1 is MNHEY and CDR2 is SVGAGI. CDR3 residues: CASSSTESYEQYF. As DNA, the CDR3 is TGTGCCAGCAGTTCGACTGAATCCTACGAGCAGTACTTC.

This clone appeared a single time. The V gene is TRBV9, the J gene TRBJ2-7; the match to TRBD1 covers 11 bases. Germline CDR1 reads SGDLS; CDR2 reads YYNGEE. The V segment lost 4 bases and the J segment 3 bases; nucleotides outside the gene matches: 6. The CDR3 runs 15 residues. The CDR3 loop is CASSSSGQGVYEQYF. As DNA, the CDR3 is TGTGCCAGCAGCTCCTCGGGACAGGGGGTCTACGAGCAGTACTTC.

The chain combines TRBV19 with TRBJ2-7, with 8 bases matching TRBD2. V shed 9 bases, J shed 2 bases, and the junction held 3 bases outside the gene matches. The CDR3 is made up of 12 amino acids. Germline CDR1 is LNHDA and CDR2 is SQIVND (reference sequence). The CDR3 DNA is TGTGCCAGCGGGGGGGGCCCCTACGAGCAGTACTTC. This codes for CASGGGPYEQYF.